Presented here are 20 T cell receptor beta chains from one specimen sequenced in a study of CD8+ T cells in alopecia areata. Once RNA had been extracted, it was reverse transcribed into cDNA to act as the sequencing template. Generated by immunoSEQ multiplex PCR, the TCRdb table keeps only in-frame clones and is missing some. This record lists 200,000 to 300,000 clones, none seen once only, and the top ten clones contain roughly 1.2%. On the basis of CD4, CD8alpha, NKG2D, NKG2ACE and other markers, pooled cutaneous lymph node cells were sorted. Sequencing input: CD4+ T cells sorted from a lymph node. The receptors stem from a C3H/HeJ mouse with alopecia areata. The strain's MHC type: H2-k.

This clone turned up a few times. Gene and germline names: mouse. The read ends 4 residues early relative to the CDR3; the germline J gene fills the gap. This chain joins TRBV17 and TRBJ2-2, with TRBD2 matching 7 bases. The trim removed 0 bases at V and 6 bases at J, leaving 4 bases unmatched. Germline lookup yields CDR1 MNHDT and CDR2 YYDKIL. The CDR3 consists of 15 residues. CDR3 sequence reads: CASSRDRGGPGQLYF. CDR3 DNA, as far as it was read: TGTGCTAGCAGTAGAGATCGGGGGGGTCCCGGG.

This clone turned up a few times. Gene names denote mouse genes. Here the CDR3 reads CASSETAAETLYF. Partial CDR3 DNA: TGTGCCAGCAGTGAGACAGCTGCAGAA. The chain is built from TRBV13-1 and TRBJ2-3, with D possibly matching TRBD1 (5 bases). The sequenced fragment ends 4 residues before the CDR3 boundary, so the rest is inferred from the germline J gene. Trimming took 2 bases from V and 2 from J, leaving 6 bases between them. The CDR3 is made up of 13 amino acids. CDR1 NSHNY and CDR2 SYGAGN come from the germline V gene.

This clone was counted between two and nine times. Gene names and germline match the mouse. The sequenced fragment ends 4 residues before the CDR3 boundary, so the rest is inferred from the germline J gene. This chain joins TRBV13-3 and TRBJ2-5; a weak D match, TRBD1 (5 bases). Germline V gene lookup returns CDR1 NNHDY and CDR2 SYVADS. V was pared by 2 bases and J by 0 bases, with 10 bases between. The CDR3 totals 15 residues. CDR3 bases read: TGTGCCAGCAGTGAAGAGGGGATTAACCAAGAC. It specifies CASSEEGINQD. The full CDR3 sequence reads CASSEEGINQDTQYF.

This clone has just a few counts. Genes here carry mouse names. The read is 4 residues too short to cover the CDR3 end, so that end is filled in from the germline J gene. V gene TRBV13-3 combines with J gene TRBJ1-2, with 7 bases fitting TRBD1. Germline V gene sequence: CDR1 NNHDY, CDR2 SYVADS. The CDR3 is made up of 13 amino acids. The ends lost 5 bases at V and 3 bases at J; junction bases unmatched: 4. Partial CDR3 DNA: TGTGCCAGCAGGCCGGGACAGTACTCC. As protein: CASRPGQYS. The CDR3, in full, reads CASRPGQYSDYTF.

This clone has just a few counts. Gene labels here are mouse ones. The DNA ends 4 residues before the CDR3 does, and the rest of the CDR3 is filled in from the germline J gene. The chain has TRBV1 and TRBJ1-1; no reliable D call. V gave up 4 bases and J gave up 0 bases, with 6 bases separating them. Germline V gene lookup returns CDR1 NSQYPW and CDR2 LRSPGD (reference sequence). The CDR3 loop spans 13 amino acids. The CDR3 loop is CTCSDIANTEVFF. Incomplete CDR3 DNA: TGCACCTGCAGTGACATTGCAAACACA.

This clone was counted only a few times. Gene names denote mouse genes. The read ends 4 residues shy of where the CDR3 ends; the end is completed using the germline J gene. Additional DNA sequences in this sample encode the identical CDR3. This chain links TRBV5 with TRBJ2-7; a weak D match, TRBD2 (6 bases). The CDR3 extends over 15 amino acids. With 0 bases removed from V and 0 bases from J, the gap between germline ends came to 9 bases. Per the germline V gene, CDR1 is LGHNA and CDR2 is YNLKQL (reference sequence). The DNA read from the CDR3 is TGTGCCAGCAGCCAAGACTGGGGTAGCTCCTAT. The encoded protein is CASSQDWGSSY. The whole CDR3 sequence is CASSQDWGSSYEQYF.

Turning to this clone: The genes are named according to mouse. The read falls 4 residues short of the CDR3 end, and the missing part is taken from the germline J gene. The chain links TRBV13-3 to TRBJ1-1, with a weak D call TRBD1 (6 bases). Trimming shortened V by 6 bases and J by 1 base, and 13 bases separated the two germline ends. CDR1 is NNHDY and CDR2 is SYVADS in the germline V gene. This CDR3 contains 14 residues. CDR3 protein: CASTGPGVNTEVFF. The sequenced part of the CDR3 DNA is TGTGCCAGCACGGGCCCAGGGGTAAACACA.

This clone occurred a few times. A read error is possible here, since a much larger clone lies one base away. Gene names and germline match the mouse. Read sequence stops 4 residues before the CDR3 end, and the germline J gene provides the missing end. This specimen includes other DNA sequences encoding the same CDR3. This chain joins TRBV13-1 and TRBJ2-3; 8 bases map to TRBD1. Per the germline V gene, CDR1 is NSHNY and CDR2 is SYGAGN. The junction had 0 bases not matched to a gene; V was cut back by 2 bases and J by 1 base. This CDR3 is built from 14 residues. This CDR3 is CASSEQGGAETLYF. The part of the CDR3 DNA that was read is TGTGCCAGCAGTGAACAGGGGGGTGCAGAA.

Remarks on this clone: Gene names denote mouse genes. The part of the CDR3 DNA that was read is TGTGCCAGCAGCCTGACGAGGGTTGGTGCAGAA. Its protein is CASSLTRVGAE. The entire CDR3 protein reads CASSLTRVGAETLYF. The chain recombines TRBV5 with TRBJ2-3; no firm D call. Read sequence stops 4 residues before the CDR3 end, and the germline J gene provides the missing end. The ends were cut back, 4 bases at V and 1 base at J, with 12 bases in the middle. Germline V gene lookup returns CDR1 LGHNA and CDR2 YNLKQL (reference sequence). The CDR3 sequence is 15 residues long.

This clone appeared a few times. All gene names here are mouse names. The CDR3 goes on 4 residues after the read ends, and that part is filled in from the germline J gene. The same CDR3 arises from other DNA sequences in this sample as well. The chain couples TRBV14 to TRBJ1-1; D unresolved. Germline V CDR1 and CDR2: SGHDT, FRDEAV. The CDR3 is made up of 12 amino acids. Trimming took 4 bases from V and 1 from J, leaving 5 bases between them. The CDR3 loop is CASSPGNTEVFF. The sequenced CDR3 bases are TGTGCCAGCAGTCCAGGGAACACA.

Many counts were recorded for this clone. Germline and genes here are mouse. The read ends 4 residues before the CDR3 terminus; that terminus is restored from the germline J gene. Distinct nucleotide sequences in the sample also encode this CDR3. The J gene is TRBJ2-1, the V gene TRBV5; possible D gene TRBD2, 6 bases. CDR3 length: 14 amino acids. Trimming left V 1 base short and J 2 bases short, with 6 bases between. Germline assignment: CDR1 LGHNA and CDR2 YNLKQL (reference sequence). CDR3 DNA (partial): TGTGCCAGCAGCCAAGGGGGGGACTATGCT. The encoded protein is CASSQGGDYA. The whole CDR3 protein reads CASSQGGDYAEQFF.

Of note for this clone: Germline and genes: mouse. The DNA ends 4 residues before the CDR3 does, and the rest of the CDR3 is filled in from the germline J gene. J is TRBJ1-2 and V is TRBV31; 8 bases are a match to TRBD1. The CDR3 loop spans 16 amino acids. Germline V CDR1 and CDR2: GKSSPN, SITVG. With V trimmed by 3 bases and J by 2 bases, 11 bases remained unmatched. CDR3 in amino acids: CAWRPPSGDRNSDYTF. The covered CDR3 bases are TGTGCCTGGAGACCCCCCTCAGGGGACAGGAACTCC.

As concerns this clone: Gene names are mouse gene names. The read terminates 4 residues ahead of where the CDR3 ends, so the germline J gene completes it. The V call is TRBV1, the J call TRBJ2-1; 12 nucleotides agree with TRBD2. Looked up from germline, CDR1 is NSQYPW and CDR2 is LRSPGD (reference sequence). The CDR3 has 16 amino acids. The ends lost 4 bases at V and 3 bases at J; junction bases unmatched: 4. CDR3 sequence: CTCSGRTGGGYAEQFF. The CDR3 bases that were read are TGCACCTGCAGTGGTCGGACTGGGGGGGGCTATGCT.

Only a few counts were recorded for this clone. Mouse germline and gene names are used. The CDR3 extends 4 residues past the end of the read, so its final part is completed from the germline J gene. The chain is built from TRBV31 and TRBJ1-4; no reliable D call. The CDR3 extends over 12 amino acids. The germline V gene has CDR1 GKSSPN and CDR2 SITVG. Incomplete CDR3 DNA: TGTGCCTGGAGTCTGGTGGGCGAA. Translating gives CAWSLVGE. The entire CDR3 reads CAWSLVGERLFF.

Points on this clone: Mouse gene names apply. The observed sequence ends 4 residues before the CDR3 terminus, with the missing tail filled in from the germline J gene. The sample carries other DNA sequences with the same CDR3. This chain links TRBV1 with TRBJ2-1, with 11 bases matching TRBD1. V lost 0 bases and J lost 3; bases outside the gene matches: 1. The CDR3 runs 16 residues. Germline assignment: CDR1 NSQYPW and CDR2 LRSPGD (reference sequence). CDR3 protein: CTCSADGTGGYAEQFF. The DNA read from the CDR3 is TGCACCTGCAGTGCAGATGGGACAGGGGGCTATGCT.

This clone was recorded a few times. Gene and germline names: mouse. The CDR3 is cut off 4 residues early in the read; its end comes from the germline J gene. This chain joins TRBV13-3 and TRBJ2-1; 9 bases align to TRBD1. After removal of 5 bases from V and 5 bases from J, the junction contained 5 bases not matched to a gene. The germline gives CDR1 NNHDY, CDR2 SYVADS. The CDR3 consists of 14 residues. Incomplete CDR3 DNA: TGTGCCAGCAGGAGGGACAGGGATGATGCT. Translated: CASRRDRDDA. The entire CDR3 is CASRRDRDDAEQFF.

In this sample, this clone turned up a few times. The genes are named according to mouse. The read ends 4 residues shy of where the CDR3 ends; the end is completed using the germline J gene. Other DNA variants within this sample encode the same CDR3. The chain combines TRBV13-1 with TRBJ2-3, with D perhaps matching TRBD2 (6 bases). V gave up 2 bases and J gave up 0 bases, with 13 bases separating them. Germline V gene sequence: CDR1 NSHNY, CDR2 SYGAGN. The CDR3 runs to 16 residues. CDR3 bases read: TGTGCCAGCAGTGAGGCCGGGACTTCTAGTGCAGAA. Protein sequence: CASSEAGTSSAE. The complete CDR3 sequence is CASSEAGTSSAETLYF.

Details on this clone: Gene names follow the mouse nomenclature. Read data end 4 residues before the CDR3 end; the end is taken from the germline J gene. Within the sample, other DNA sequences also encode this same CDR3. The rearrangement uses TRBV13-1 and TRBJ2-1; 9 bases fit TRBD1. In germline, CDR1 is NSHNY, CDR2 SYGAGN. There are 14 residues in the CDR3. The CDR3 sequence: CASSDDRGRAEQFF. Incomplete CDR3 DNA: TGTGCCAGCAGTGATGACAGGGGGCGGGCT.

This clone came up a few times. Each gene name is a mouse one. The sequence runs out 3 residues before the end of the CDR3; the remainder is reconstructed from the germline J gene. The V and J genes are TRBV5 and TRBJ1-6, with 8 bases identical to TRBD1. TRBJ1-6 is marked as an open reading frame, function uncertain. CDR3 length: 17 residues. Trimming took 0 bases from V and 6 from J; bases not matched to a gene: 7. Germline lookup yields CDR1 LGHNA and CDR2 YNLKQL (reference sequence). CDR3 DNA (partial): TGTGCCAGCAGCCAAGACGGGACAGGAGGGGTTAATTCGCCC. As protein: CASSQDGTGGVNSP. The complete CDR3 reads CASSQDGTGGVNSPLYF.

This clone has more than one count but fewer than ten. Gene names are the mouse ones. The read finishes 4 residues shy of the CDR3 end, and the germline J gene is used to complete it. This chain connects TRBV19 to TRBJ2-3; D gene unclear. CDR3 length equals 15 residues. Germline V lookup: CDR1 FNHDT, CDR2 SITEND (reference sequence). Trimming pared 2 bases from V and 0 bases from J, leaving 10 bases between. CDR3 sequence reads: CASSMWQTSAETLYF. Incomplete CDR3 DNA: TGTGCCAGCAGTATGTGGCAGACTAGTGCAGAA.